This T cell receptor (beta chain) was identified during a study of T cells after yellow fever vaccination. Study information: Fractions low in cell number were prepared with SMART-Seq v4 Ultra Low Input. Study outcomes and limitations: Reappearance after the booster was seen for most primary-vaccination clones, at roughly 96% CD4 and about 90% CD8.

Between the trimmed V and J ends, which lost 8 bases and 5 bases, there was a span of 13 bases. The CDR3 loop spans 13 amino acids. This clonotype was found many times. Its antigen remains unknown. Each CDR3 protein is one row after TCRdb ran MiXCR on the 5' RACE reads. Seen here are some 300,000 distinct CDR3 sequences, 7.5% to 9% observed once, and the top ten hold about 3%. The rearrangement joins TRBV23-1 to TRBJ2-1; unclear D gene. Being an ORF, TRBV23-1 has a function that is uncertain. The sequence derives from a man between 18 and 29 years old who received the YFV17D yellow fever vaccine. This sample comprised CD4+ T cells sorted from PBMCs, obtained 5 days after the yellow fever booster vaccination. CDR3 DNA: TGCGCCAGCGTATACGGGCCGAACAATGAGCAGTTCTTC. This encodes CASVYGPNNEQFF.